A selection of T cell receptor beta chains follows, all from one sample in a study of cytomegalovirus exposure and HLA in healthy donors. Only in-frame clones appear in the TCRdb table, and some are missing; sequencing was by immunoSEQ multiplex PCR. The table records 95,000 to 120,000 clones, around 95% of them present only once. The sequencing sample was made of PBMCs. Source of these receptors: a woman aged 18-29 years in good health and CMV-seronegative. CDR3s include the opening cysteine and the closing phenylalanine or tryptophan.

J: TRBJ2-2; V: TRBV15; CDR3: CATSTLPGTNTGELFF
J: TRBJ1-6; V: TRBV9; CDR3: CASSVQGRDNSPLHF
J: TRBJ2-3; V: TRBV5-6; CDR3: CASSPRQGVSTDTQYF
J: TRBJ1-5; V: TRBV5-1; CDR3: CASSLEGGWWGNQPQHF
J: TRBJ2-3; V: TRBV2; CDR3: CASRGTGTDTQYF
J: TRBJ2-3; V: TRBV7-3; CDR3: CASSPGGVGTDTQYF
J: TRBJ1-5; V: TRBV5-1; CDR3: CASSPTGGSQPQHF
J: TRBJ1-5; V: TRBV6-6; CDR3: CASSYAGTELHF
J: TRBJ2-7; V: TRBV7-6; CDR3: CASSLEDSEYEQYF
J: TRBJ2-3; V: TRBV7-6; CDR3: CASSAGTSGGLTDTQYF
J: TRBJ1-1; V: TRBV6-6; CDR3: CASSYSSGGGSTEAFF
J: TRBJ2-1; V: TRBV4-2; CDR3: CASSQGQALAGTDEQFF
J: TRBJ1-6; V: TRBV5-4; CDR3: CASSSVGGGDSPLHF
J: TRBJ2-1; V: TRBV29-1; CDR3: CSVDRAGGPVVVEQFF
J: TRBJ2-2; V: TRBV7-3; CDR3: CASSLTASGVSTGELFF
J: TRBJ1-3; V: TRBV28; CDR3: CASSLLGTGGNTIYF
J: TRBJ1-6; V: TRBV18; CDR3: CASSPPGQGGSPLHF
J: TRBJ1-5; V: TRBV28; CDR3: CASSPNSRVQPQHF
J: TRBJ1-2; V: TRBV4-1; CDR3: CASSQEAGFDYGYTF
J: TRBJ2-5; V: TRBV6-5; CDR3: CASRKAAMQYF
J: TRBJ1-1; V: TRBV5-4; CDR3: CASSFRSGQRNTEAFF
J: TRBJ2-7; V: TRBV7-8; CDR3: CASSLVPRDEQYF
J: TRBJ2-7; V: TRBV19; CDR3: CASSIGQSYYEQYF